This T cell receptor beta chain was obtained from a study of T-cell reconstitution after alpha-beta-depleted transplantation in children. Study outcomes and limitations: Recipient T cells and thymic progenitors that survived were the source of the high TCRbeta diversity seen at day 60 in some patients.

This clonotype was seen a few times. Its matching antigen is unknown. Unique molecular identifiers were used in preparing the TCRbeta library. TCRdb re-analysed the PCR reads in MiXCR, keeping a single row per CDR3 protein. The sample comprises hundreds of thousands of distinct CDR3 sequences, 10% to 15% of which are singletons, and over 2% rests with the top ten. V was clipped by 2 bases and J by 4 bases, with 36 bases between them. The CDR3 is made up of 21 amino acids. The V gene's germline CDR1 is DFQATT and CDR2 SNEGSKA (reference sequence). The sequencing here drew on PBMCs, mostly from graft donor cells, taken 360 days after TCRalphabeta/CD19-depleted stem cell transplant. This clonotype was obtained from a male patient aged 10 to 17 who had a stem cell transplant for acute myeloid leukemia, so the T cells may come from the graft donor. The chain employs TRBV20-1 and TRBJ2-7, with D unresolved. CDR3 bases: TGCAGTGCTAGAATTTCCGGACGCGAGATAATGGGCCTCCGGTCCCCATACGAGCAGTACTTC. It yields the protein CSARISGREIMGLRSPYEQYF.